The 11 T cell receptor beta chains given below trace back to one sample, sequenced in a study of beta chain features in type 1 diabetes. The authors reverse transcribed all of the isolated RNA, so sequencing captured expressed TCRB transcripts. Measured with immunoSEQ multiplex PCR; TCRdb has only the in-frame clones, and not every one. In the table there are 250,000 to 350,000 clones, 12% to 15% of which are singletons. The specimen sequenced was central memory CD4+ T cells from blood. The receptors here all came from a man aged 25-45 years in good health.

At least ten counts were recorded for this clone. V usage is TRBV7-9 and J usage is TRBJ2-1; 7 bases line up with TRBD1. Germline CDR1 reads SEHNR; CDR2 reads FQNEAQ (reference sequence). The CDR3 is 14 residues long. Unmatched junction bases numbered 7, after V lost 6 bases and J lost 5 bases. This chain's CDR3 is CASSPDRRHNEQFF. CDR3 DNA sequence: TGTGCCAGCAGTCCGGACAGGCGCCACAATGAGCAGTTCTTC.

The chain combines TRBV5-4 with TRBJ1-1; 9 nucleotides agree with TRBD1. V lost 4 bases and J lost 5; bases outside the gene matches: 9. This CDR3 contains 15 residues. CDR1 and CDR2 from the germline V gene are SGHNT and YYREEE (reference sequence). The CDR3 region has the DNA TGTGCCAGCAGCCCAAGGACGGACAGGGGTACTGAAGCTTTCTTT. Protein product: CASSPRTDRGTEAFF.

The genes are TRBV5-1 and TRBJ2-7, with 12 bases matching TRBD1. The CDR3 has 16 residues. The V and J ends lost 0 bases and 4 bases, in that order; junction bases with no gene match: 5. CDR1 SGHRS and CDR2 YFSETQ come from the germline V gene. The CDR3 coding sequence is TGCGCCAGCAGCTTGGTAGGGACAGGGGGCGTTTACGAGCAGTACTTC. The encoded protein is CASSLVGTGGVYEQYF.

There are a few counts of this clone. The gene calls are TRBV19 and TRBJ2-4, with 7 bases that match TRBD1. CDR1 is LNHDA and CDR2 is SQIVND in the germline V gene (reference sequence). With 6 bases clipped from V and 1 base from J, the junction kept 12 bases outside the gene matches. The CDR3 is made up of 17 amino acids. This CDR3 reads CASRSDTGVRAKNIQYF. CDR3 nucleotides: TGTGCCAGTAGGTCGGATACAGGGGTTCGGGCCAAAAACATTCAGTACTTC. The full variable domain, completed using reference TRBV19 and TRBJ2-4, is DGGITQSPKYLFRKEGQNVTLSCEQNLNHDAMYWYRQDPGQGLRLIYYSQIVNDFQKGDIAEGYSVSREKKESFPLTVTSAQKNPTAFYLCASRSDTGVRAKNIQYFGAGTRLSVL.

About this clone itself: This specimen includes other DNA sequences encoding the same CDR3. V gene TRBV5-1 combines with J gene TRBJ2-7, with D possibly called TRBD1 or TRBD2 (5 bases each). V lost 4 bases and J lost 0, with 14 bases in between. Germline CDR1 is SGHRS and CDR2 is YFSETQ. The CDR3 runs 15 residues. The CDR3 sequence: CASSPNPGSSYEQYV. The CDR3 coding sequence is TGCGCCAGCAGCCCCAACCCAGGGAGCTCCTACGAGCAGTACGTC.

The rearrangement uses TRBV18 and TRBJ1-3; 7 bases are a match to TRBD1. V gave up 3 bases and J gave up 7 bases; unmatched junction bases: 6. CDR3 length: 14 residues. CDR1 is KGHSH, CDR2 LQKENI, per germline. The CDR3, as DNA: TGTGCCAGCTCACCGGGACAGCAGCCGAACACCATATATTTT. Translating gives CASSPGQQPNTIYF.

This CDR3 reads CAWSVGNLGSRGYTF. CDR3 DNA: TGTGCCTGGAGTGTCGGAAACCTTGGATCTCGTGGCTACACCTTC. The rearrangement uses TRBV30 and TRBJ1-2; no firm D call. The CDR3 is made up of 15 amino acids. CDR1 is GTSNPN, CDR2 SVGIG, per germline (reference sequence). The V end lost 0 bases, the J end lost 7 bases, and 18 bases lay between the germline ends.

This chain joins TRBV7-8 and TRBJ1-5; no firm D call. V gave up 5 bases and J gave up 7 bases, with 15 bases separating them. CDR1 and CDR2 from the germline V gene are SGHVS and FQNEAQ. CDR3 length: 14 amino acids. Written as DNA, the CDR3 is TGTGCCAGCAGCCCGGACGGTTCCTGGCAGCCCCAGCATTTT. Residues: CASSPDGSWQPQHF.

The CDR3 sequence is CAWSFSSRGEQYV. The CDR3 nucleotides read TGTGCCTGGAGTTTCTCTTCCAGGGGCGAGCAGTACGTC. The chain carries TRBV30 and TRBJ2-7; D possibly corresponds to TRBD1 (6 bases). The V gene lost 2 bases and the J gene lost 6 bases, with 14 bases spanning the gap. Germline loops: CDR1 GTSNPN, CDR2 SVGIG (reference sequence). The CDR3 has 13 amino acids.

This clone was recorded many times. The chain links TRBV2 to TRBJ1-2, with D perhaps matching TRBD1 (6 bases). The CDR3 has 13 residues. Trimming cost V 7 bases and J 8 bases, with 17 bases left between them. From germline, CDR1 is SNHLY and CDR2 FYNNEI. The CDR3 DNA reads as TGTGCCAGCACCAACCAGGGGAAAGAAGGCTACACCTTC. Translating it yields CASTNQGKEGYTF. The full variable domain, with the rest looked up from reference TRBV2 and TRBJ1-2, is EPEVTQTPSHQVTQMGQEVILRCVPISNHLYFYWYRQILGQKVEFLVSFYNNEISEKSEIFDDQFSVERPDGSNFTLKIRSTKLEDSAMYFCASTNQGKEGYTFGSGTRLTVV.

V and J are TRBV13 and TRBJ2-7; maybe TRBD2 (7 bases). The germline V gene has CDR1 PRHDT and CDR2 FYEKMQ (reference sequence). The CDR3 contains 14 residues. The V and J ends lost 3 bases and 4 bases respectively, with 13 bases between them. DNA of the CDR3: TGTGCCAGCAGCTTCGGGGAGGGGACATACGAGCAGTACGTC. It is translated as CASSFGEGTYEQYV.